The 28 T cell receptor beta chains presented below share a single source sample, sequenced in a study of tumor-infiltrating lymphocytes in localized non-small cell lung cancer (dated by TCRdb to the early 2020s). The receptor library was made with the immunoSEQ multiplex PCR assay. TCRdb re-hosts the immuneACCESS table, in-frame sequences only. Its copies lack some clones; in the studies checked, an unresolved V gene accounts for under half of them, and the cause for the rest is not known. This sample is represented by more than 15,000 clones; 60% to 85% of them were singletons. The leading ten clones occupy approximately 9.6% of the sample. Material for sequencing was lung tumor tissue. The source of these receptors is a human donor with non-small cell lung cancer.

The chain carries TRBV27 and TRBJ1-2, with 7 bases fitting TRBD1. V dropped 8 bases and J dropped 1; count of bases not matched to a gene: 7. Germline CDR1 reads MNHEY; CDR2 reads SMNVEV (reference sequence). The CDR3 consists of 14 residues. The CDR3 protein is CASATGQSNYGYTF. The CDR3 DNA follows: TGTGCCAGCGCAACGGGACAGAGTAACTATGGCTACACCTTC.

Within the sample, this clone is medium-sized. V gene TRBV4-2 combines with J gene TRBJ1-1; the D is unclear. Looked up from germline, CDR1 is LGHNA and CDR2 is YNFKEQ. CDR3 length: 14 amino acids. V lost 0 bases and J 1 base, leaving 6 bases between the germline ends. CDR3 DNA: TGTGCCAGCAGCCAAGATCACAGGAACACTGAAGCTTTCTTT. It translates to CASSQDHRNTEAFF.

The chain recombines TRBV19 with TRBJ2-1; 7 bases are shared with TRBD1. The germline V gene encodes CDR1 LNHDA and CDR2 SQIVND (reference sequence). V shed 6 bases, J shed 9 bases, and the junction held 14 bases outside the gene matches. CDR3 length: 15 amino acids. CDR3: CASSLSLGQVVEQFF. The CDR3 nucleotides read TGTGCCAGTAGCCTCTCTCTCGGACAGGTTGTTGAGCAGTTCTTC. The entire variable domain, with the rest obtained from reference TRBV19 and TRBJ2-1, is as follows: DGGITQSPKYLFRKEGQNVTLSCEQNLNHDAMYWYRQDPGQGLRLIYYSQIVNDFQKGDIAEGYSVSREKKESFPLTVTSAQKNPTAFYLCASSLSLGQVVEQFFGPGTRLTVL.

The rearrangement joins TRBV7-9 to TRBJ1-2, with 9 bases aligning to TRBD1. V lost 3 bases, J lost 0 bases, and 8 bases stayed unmatched. CDR1 SEHNR and CDR2 FQNEAQ come from the germline V gene (reference sequence). The CDR3 spans 17 residues. The CDR3 nucleotides read TGTGCCAGCAGCTTTCAGGGAGGGACAGGGACTAACTATGGCTACACCTTC. Its translation: CASSFQGGTGTNYGYTF.

To note about this clone: At one end, the junction sequence differs from germline, possibly due to a read error. CDR3 DNA: TGTGCCAGCGGGACTCACAAAGACATTCAGTACTTC. Translated, it gives CASGTHKDIQYF. The V gene is TRBV2, the J gene TRBJ2-4; TRBD2 might be the D (6 bases). This CDR3 region has 12 residues. The germline CDR1 and CDR2 sequences are SNHLY and FYNNEI.

This sequence joins TRBV18 and TRBJ1-1; D unresolved. This CDR3 contains 15 residues. The V gene's germline CDR1 is KGHSH and CDR2 LQKENI. V lost 2 bases to trimming and J lost 2 bases, with 12 bases between them. The DNA of the CDR3 is TGTGCCAGCTCACCAAGGCACACGTCAAACACTGAAGCTTTCTTT. This codes for CASSPRHTSNTEAFF. The full variable domain, with the rest looked up from reference TRBV18 and TRBJ1-1, is NAGVMQNPRHLVRRRGQEARLRCSPMKGHSHVYWYRQLPEEGLKFMVYLQKENIIDESGMPKERFSAEFPKEGPSILRIQQVVRGDSAAYFCASSPRHTSNTEAFFGQGTRLTVV.

As DNA, the CDR3 is TGTGCCAGCAGCTATGACAGGGTCGCGTTCTTC. This codes for CASSYDRVAFF. V usage is TRBV28 and J usage is TRBJ2-1, with TRBD1 identical over 7 bases. Trimming took 6 bases from V and 15 from J; bases not matched to a gene: 8. The V gene's germline CDR1 is MDHEN and CDR2 SYDVKM. CDR3 length equals 11 residues.

The rearrangement joins TRBV18 to TRBJ2-3; the D is unclear. V lost 2 bases and J 6 bases, leaving 6 bases between the germline ends. The CDR3 loop spans 12 amino acids. The germline V gene has CDR1 KGHSH and CDR2 LQKENI. CDR3 DNA: TGTGCCAGCTCACCAGGTGTCGATACGCAGTATTTT. It codes for CASSPGVDTQYF.

V usage is TRBV30 and J usage is TRBJ1-2, with TRBD1 identical over 12 bases. Germline CDR1 is GTSNPN and CDR2 is SVGIG (reference sequence). This CDR3 spans 15 amino acids. V was pared by 1 base and J by 4 bases, with 4 bases of the junction left unmatched. The CDR3 nucleotides read TGTGCCTGGAGTGCGGGACAGGGGGCCAGCTATGGCTACACCTTC. Encoded protein: CAWSAGQGASYGYTF. The complete variable domain, with remaining parts taken from reference TRBV30 and TRBJ1-2, reads SQTIHQWPATLVQPVGSPLSLECTVEGTSNPNLYWYRQAAGRGLQLLFYSVGIGQISSEVPQNLSASRPQDRQFILSSKKLLLSDSGFYLCAWSAGQGASYGYTFGSGTRLTVV.

For this clone: One junction end does not reproduce the germline sequence, and a read error may be involved. This CDR3 is CANSFGTLNTEAFF. CDR3 nucleotides: TGCGCCAACAGCTTCGGGACTTTGAACACTGAAGCTTTCTTT. The chain is built from TRBV5-1 and TRBJ1-1; a weak D match, TRBD1 (5 bases). Germline values: CDR1 SGHRS, CDR2 YFSETQ. The CDR3 is 14 amino acids.

V is TRBV18 and J is TRBJ1-2; no clear D. The CDR3 spans 17 residues. Germline CDR1 reads KGHSH; CDR2 reads LQKENI. Trimming pared 5 bases from V and 6 bases from J, leaving 25 bases between. CDR3 protein: CASSAKDPKPDVDGYTF. DNA of the CDR3: TGTGCCAGCTCAGCAAAGGACCCCAAACCGGACGTTGATGGCTACACCTTC.

This chain connects TRBV7-6 to TRBJ2-2, with 8 bases fitting TRBD2. The CDR3 loop spans 13 amino acids. V lost 6 bases and J lost 7; bases outside the gene matches: 4. The germline gives CDR1 SGHVS, CDR2 FNYEAQ. The CDR3 DNA follows: TGTGCCAGCAGACCGACTAGCGTCGGGGAGCTGTTTTTT. It encodes CASRPTSVGELFF.

This rearrangement joins TRBV5-1 to TRBJ2-3; no reliable D call. V lost 0 bases and J 2 bases, leaving 10 bases between the germline ends. The CDR3 runs to 15 residues. Germline loops: CDR1 SGHRS, CDR2 YFSETQ. The DNA of the CDR3 is TGCGCCAGCAGCTTGGCCTCCAGAAACACAGATACGCAGTATTTT. This sequence encodes CASSLASRNTDTQYF.

This clone appeared once. The rearrangement links TRBV5-1 to TRBJ2-3; 10 nucleotides match TRBD2. Germline V gene lookup returns CDR1 SGHRS and CDR2 YFSETQ. This CDR3 contains 17 residues. The V segment lost 0 bases and the J segment 4 bases; nucleotides outside the gene matches: 8. The CDR3: CASSLAASGRSADTQYF. CDR3 DNA sequence: TGCGCCAGCAGCTTGGCGGCTAGCGGGAGATCAGCAGATACGCAGTATTTT.

The CDR3 loop is CASSTEYRDRWVGYNEQFF. Here the CDR3 DNA reads TGTGCCAGCAGTACGGAATACCGGGACAGGTGGGTAGGGTACAATGAGCAGTTCTTC. V and J are TRBV28 and TRBJ2-1; TRBD1 matches at 8 bases. Germline V gene lookup returns CDR1 MDHEN and CDR2 SYDVKM. There are 19 residues in the CDR3. Losses at the gene ends were 5 bases for V and 4 bases for J; bases not matched to a gene: 19. Supplemented by reference TRBV28 and TRBJ2-1, the full variable domain reads DVKVTQSSRYLVKRTGEKVFLECVQDMDHENMFWYRQDPGLGLRLIYFSYDVKMKEKGDIPEGYSVSREKKERFSLILESASTNQTSMYLCASSTEYRDRWVGYNEQFFGPGTRLTVL.

This clone is termed medium-sized. The V gene is TRBV7-9, the J gene TRBJ2-1; D is ambiguous. This CDR3 has 15 amino acids. V lost 2 bases and J 6 bases, leaving 14 bases between the germline ends. Germline lookup yields CDR1 SEHNR and CDR2 FQNEAQ (reference sequence). CDR3 DNA sequence: TGTGCCAGCAGCTTACCTGATGGCAGGACCAATGAGCAGTTCTTC. Encoded protein: CASSLPDGRTNEQFF.

The chain carries TRBV29-1 and TRBJ2-7; D not certain. V was clipped by 6 bases and J by 6 bases, with 9 bases between them. Germline CDR1 is SQVTM and CDR2 is ANQGSEA. This CDR3 is 10 amino acids long. CDR3 sequence: CSVGMGEQYF. The CDR3, as DNA: TGCAGCGTGGGGATGGGCGAGCAGTACTTC.

Only one count was recorded for this clone. The J gene is TRBJ2-6, the V gene TRBV5-6; D possibly matches TRBD1 or TRBD2 (6 bases each). Trimming shortened V by 5 bases and J by 4 bases, and 13 bases separated the two germline ends. The CDR3 consists of 15 residues. Germline-derived CDR1 and CDR2 are SGHDT and YYEEEE. The CDR3 protein is CASRQGGSGANVLTF. The CDR3 DNA sequence: TGTGCCAGCAGACAAGGGGGGTCAGGGGCCAACGTCCTGACTTTC.

In DNA form, the CDR3 reads TGCGCCAGCAGCTTGAGGCCAGGGGGCAGTCTAGATTGGAGCACAGATACGCAGTATTTT. This encodes CASSLRPGGSLDWSTDTQYF. The rearrangement links TRBV5-1 to TRBJ2-3; 8 positions match TRBD1. Looked up from germline, CDR1 is SGHRS and CDR2 is YFSETQ. This CDR3 has 20 residues. The J segment lost 0 bases and the V segment lost 1 base, leaving 16 bases of the junction unmatched.

V usage is TRBV19 and J usage is TRBJ2-3; no reliable D call. CDR3 size: 13 residues. Looked up from germline, CDR1 is LNHDA and CDR2 is SQIVND (reference sequence). Deletions cut 7 bases from V and 2 bases from J, with 10 bases between. CDR3 nucleotide sequence: TGTGCCAGTAAAACAGACTTCACAGATACGCAGTATTTT. It is translated as CASKTDFTDTQYF.

This chain joins TRBV6-1 and TRBJ2-2; 12 bases line up with TRBD1. There are 14 residues in the CDR3. Germline V gene lookup returns CDR1 MNHNS and CDR2 SASEGT. The ends lost 6 bases at V and 6 bases at J; junction bases unmatched: 2. CDR3 amino acids: CASRGDRGPGELFF. The DNA of the CDR3 is TGTGCCAGCAGGGGGGACAGGGGGCCCGGGGAGCTGTTTTTT.

The J gene is TRBJ2-7, the V gene TRBV7-8, with 7 bases lining up with TRBD2. Unmatched junction bases numbered 5, after V lost 0 bases and J lost 3 bases. Germline V gene data show CDR1 as SGHVS and CDR2 as FQNEAQ. This CDR3 has 15 amino acids. The CDR3 sequence: CASSLARDYLYEQYF. The CDR3 nucleotides read TGTGCCAGCAGCTTAGCCCGGGACTACCTCTACGAGCAGTACTTC. Combining the CDR3 with reference TRBV7-8 and TRBJ2-7 gives the whole variable domain GAGVSQSPRYKVAKRGQDVALRCDPISGHVSLFWYQQALGQGPEFLTYFQNEAQLDKSGLPSDRFFAERPEGSVSTLKIQRTQQEDSAVYLCASSLARDYLYEQYFGPGTRLTVT.

This clone was counted a few times. V usage is TRBV6-1 and J usage is TRBJ2-2, with no clear D. V was cut by 6 bases and J by 5 bases, with 7 bases left in between. The CDR3 is 12 amino acids. The germline V gene has CDR1 MNHNS and CDR2 SASEGT. The DNA of the CDR3 is TGTGCCAGCAGGAGAAGAACCGGGGAGCTGTTTTTT. The encoded protein is CASRRRTGELFF.

Relative to its sample, this clone is medium-sized (0.01 to 0.1%). The gene calls are TRBV2 and TRBJ1-3; 8 positions match TRBD1. V dropped 3 bases and J dropped 0; count of bases not matched to a gene: 4. Germline-derived CDR1 and CDR2 are SNHLY and FYNNEI. CDR3 length: 16 residues. CDR3 region: CASSDGQGNSGNTIYF. For the CDR3, the DNA is TGTGCCAGCAGTGATGGACAGGGCAACTCTGGAAACACCATATATTTT.

The chain couples TRBV30 to TRBJ2-5, with D unclear. Trimming took 3 bases from V and 7 from J, leaving 9 bases between them. Germline V gene sequence: CDR1 GTSNPN, CDR2 SVGIG (reference sequence). This CDR3 is 11 amino acids long. In DNA form, the CDR3 reads TGTGCCTGGAGAGGTTCCGGGACCCAGTACTTC. It codes for CAWRGSGTQYF. Full variable domain (remainder filled in from reference TRBV30 and TRBJ2-5): SQTIHQWPATLVQPVGSPLSLECTVEGTSNPNLYWYRQAAGRGLQLLFYSVGIGQISSEVPQNLSASRPQDRQFILSSKKLLLSDSGFYLCAWRGSGTQYFGPGTRLLVL.

This clone has only one observation. The chain employs TRBV9 and TRBJ2-2; no clear D. Germline V gene lookup returns CDR1 SGDLS and CDR2 YYNGEE. V was pared by 3 bases and J by 4 bases, with 16 bases between. This CDR3 region has 16 residues. The CDR3 loop reads CASSAEPLPGTGELFF. The CDR3 coding sequence is TGTGCCAGCAGCGCAGAACCCCTACCGGGCACCGGGGAGCTGTTTTTT.

This chain links TRBV19 with TRBJ2-1; either TRBD1 or TRBD2 may supply D (5 bases each). The CDR3 extends over 15 amino acids. V lost 5 bases and J lost 0, with 11 bases in between. The germline V gene has CDR1 LNHDA and CDR2 SQIVND (reference sequence). Written as DNA, the CDR3 is TGTGCCAGTAGTGATAAGGGGAGCTCCTACAATGAGCAGTTCTTC. Its protein is CASSDKGSSYNEQFF.

This chain uses TRBV6-5 with TRBJ1-5, with 7 bases matching TRBD1. V dropped 6 bases and J dropped 3; count of bases not matched to a gene: 8. Per the germline V gene, CDR1 is MNHEY and CDR2 is SVGAGI. The CDR3 length is 15 residues. The CDR3 protein is CASSARTGSNQPQHF. CDR3 nucleotides: TGTGCCAGCAGCGCGAGGACAGGCTCCAATCAGCCCCAGCATTTT.